This T cell receptor beta chain was captured by sequencing in a study of T-cell reconstitution after alpha-beta-depleted transplantation in children. A TCRbeta library incorporating unique molecular identifiers was prepared. TCRdb reprocessed the PCR reads with MiXCR, giving one entry per CDR3 protein. The repertoire has just under 150,000 distinct CDR3 sequences, about 8.8% of them found once; the top ten carry 15% to 20%. Study-wide results and caveats: Once a year had passed after transplant, T-cell counts and diversity came mostly from newly produced T cells. Surviving recipient T cells and thymic progenitors accounted for the high day-60 TCRbeta diversity observed in some patients. Where alpha-beta T cells came from about two months after transplant was reportedly several hundred expanded graft clones.

Looked up from germline, CDR1 is LGHDT and CDR2 is YNNKEL (reference sequence). This CDR3 region has 12 residues. This clonotype was counted many times. No antigen is known for it. A read error may produce the germline difference seen at one junction end. This chain joins TRBV3-1 and TRBJ2-7; 7 positions agree with TRBD1. This receptor was taken from a female patient aged 2-15 years who had a stem cell transplant for congenital amegakaryocytic thrombocytopenia, so the T cells may come from the graft donor. Sequencing used PBMCs, mostly from graft donor cells, obtained 180 days after TCRalphabeta/CD19-depleted stem cell transplant. The CDR3, as DNA: TGTGCCAGCAGCCAAGATAGTGGGACAGCGCACTTC. This gives the protein CASSQDSGTAHF.